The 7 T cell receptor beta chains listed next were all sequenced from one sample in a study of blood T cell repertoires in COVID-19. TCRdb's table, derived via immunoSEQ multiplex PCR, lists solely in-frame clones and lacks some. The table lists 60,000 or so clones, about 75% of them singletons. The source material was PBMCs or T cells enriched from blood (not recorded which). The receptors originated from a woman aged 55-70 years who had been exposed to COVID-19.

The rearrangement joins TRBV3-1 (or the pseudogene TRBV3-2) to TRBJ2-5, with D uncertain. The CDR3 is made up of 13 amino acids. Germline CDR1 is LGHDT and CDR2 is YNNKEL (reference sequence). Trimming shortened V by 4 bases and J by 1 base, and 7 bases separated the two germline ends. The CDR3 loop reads CASSPTLQETQYF. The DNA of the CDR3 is TGTGCCAGCAGCCCAACTCTCCAAGAGACCCAGTACTTC.

The CDR3 sequence: CASSLSLGPTSGSTDTQYF. CDR3 DNA sequence: TGCGCCAGCAGCTTGTCTCTGGGTCCGACTAGCGGGAGTACAGATACGCAGTATTTT. This chain connects TRBV5-1 to TRBJ2-3; TRBD2 agrees at 12 bases. The germline CDR1 and CDR2 sequences are SGHRS and YFSETQ. The CDR3 length is 19 residues. Trimming at V came to 1 base and at J to 3 bases, leaving 12 bases not matched to a gene.

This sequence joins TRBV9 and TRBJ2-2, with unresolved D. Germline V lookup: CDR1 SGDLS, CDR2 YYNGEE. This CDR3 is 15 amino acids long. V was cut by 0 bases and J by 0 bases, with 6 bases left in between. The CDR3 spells CASSVEAANTGELFF. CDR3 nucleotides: TGTGCCAGCAGCGTAGAGGCGGCGAACACCGGGGAGCTGTTTTTT.

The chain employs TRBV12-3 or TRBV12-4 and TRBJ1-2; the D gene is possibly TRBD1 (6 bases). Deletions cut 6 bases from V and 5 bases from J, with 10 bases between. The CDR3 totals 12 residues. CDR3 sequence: CASRLQGYGYTF. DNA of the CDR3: TGTGCCAGCAGGCTACAGGGTTATGGCTACACCTTC.

CDR3 protein: CASSLAARTDTQYF. As DNA, the CDR3 is TGTGCCAGCAGCTTAGCTGCTAGAACAGATACGCAGTATTTT. The rearrangement links TRBV11-2 to TRBJ2-3; D not certain. Germline CDR1 and CDR2: SGHAT and FQNNGV. The V and J ends lost 1 base and 3 bases respectively, with 8 bases between them. This CDR3 is built from 14 residues.

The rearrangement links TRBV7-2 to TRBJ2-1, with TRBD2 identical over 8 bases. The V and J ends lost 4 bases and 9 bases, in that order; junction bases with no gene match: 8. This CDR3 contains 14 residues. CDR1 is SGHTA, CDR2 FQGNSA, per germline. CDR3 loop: CASSSPSGRSEQFF. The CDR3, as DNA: TGTGCCAGCAGCTCACCTAGCGGGCGTAGTGAGCAGTTCTTC.

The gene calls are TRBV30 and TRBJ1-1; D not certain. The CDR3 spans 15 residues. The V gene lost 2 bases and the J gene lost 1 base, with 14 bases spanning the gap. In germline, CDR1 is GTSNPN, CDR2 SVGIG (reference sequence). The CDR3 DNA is TGTGCCTGGAGTCCCCTAAGAAACAGGAACACTGAAGCTTTCTTT. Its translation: CAWSPLRNRNTEAFF.